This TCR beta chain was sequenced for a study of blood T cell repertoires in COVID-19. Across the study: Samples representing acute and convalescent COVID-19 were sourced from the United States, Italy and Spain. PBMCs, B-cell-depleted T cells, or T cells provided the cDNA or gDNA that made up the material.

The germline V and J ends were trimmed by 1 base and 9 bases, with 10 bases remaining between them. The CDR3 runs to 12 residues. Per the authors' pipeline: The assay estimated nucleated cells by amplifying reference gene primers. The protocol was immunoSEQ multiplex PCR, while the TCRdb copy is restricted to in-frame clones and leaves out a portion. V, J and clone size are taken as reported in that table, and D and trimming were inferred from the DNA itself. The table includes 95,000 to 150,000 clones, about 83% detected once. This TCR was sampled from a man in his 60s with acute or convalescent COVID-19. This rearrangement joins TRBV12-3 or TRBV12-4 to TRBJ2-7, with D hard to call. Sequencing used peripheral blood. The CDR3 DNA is TGTGCCAGCAGTTTAGGCAGTTCTGCGCAGTACTTC. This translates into CASSLGSSAQYF.